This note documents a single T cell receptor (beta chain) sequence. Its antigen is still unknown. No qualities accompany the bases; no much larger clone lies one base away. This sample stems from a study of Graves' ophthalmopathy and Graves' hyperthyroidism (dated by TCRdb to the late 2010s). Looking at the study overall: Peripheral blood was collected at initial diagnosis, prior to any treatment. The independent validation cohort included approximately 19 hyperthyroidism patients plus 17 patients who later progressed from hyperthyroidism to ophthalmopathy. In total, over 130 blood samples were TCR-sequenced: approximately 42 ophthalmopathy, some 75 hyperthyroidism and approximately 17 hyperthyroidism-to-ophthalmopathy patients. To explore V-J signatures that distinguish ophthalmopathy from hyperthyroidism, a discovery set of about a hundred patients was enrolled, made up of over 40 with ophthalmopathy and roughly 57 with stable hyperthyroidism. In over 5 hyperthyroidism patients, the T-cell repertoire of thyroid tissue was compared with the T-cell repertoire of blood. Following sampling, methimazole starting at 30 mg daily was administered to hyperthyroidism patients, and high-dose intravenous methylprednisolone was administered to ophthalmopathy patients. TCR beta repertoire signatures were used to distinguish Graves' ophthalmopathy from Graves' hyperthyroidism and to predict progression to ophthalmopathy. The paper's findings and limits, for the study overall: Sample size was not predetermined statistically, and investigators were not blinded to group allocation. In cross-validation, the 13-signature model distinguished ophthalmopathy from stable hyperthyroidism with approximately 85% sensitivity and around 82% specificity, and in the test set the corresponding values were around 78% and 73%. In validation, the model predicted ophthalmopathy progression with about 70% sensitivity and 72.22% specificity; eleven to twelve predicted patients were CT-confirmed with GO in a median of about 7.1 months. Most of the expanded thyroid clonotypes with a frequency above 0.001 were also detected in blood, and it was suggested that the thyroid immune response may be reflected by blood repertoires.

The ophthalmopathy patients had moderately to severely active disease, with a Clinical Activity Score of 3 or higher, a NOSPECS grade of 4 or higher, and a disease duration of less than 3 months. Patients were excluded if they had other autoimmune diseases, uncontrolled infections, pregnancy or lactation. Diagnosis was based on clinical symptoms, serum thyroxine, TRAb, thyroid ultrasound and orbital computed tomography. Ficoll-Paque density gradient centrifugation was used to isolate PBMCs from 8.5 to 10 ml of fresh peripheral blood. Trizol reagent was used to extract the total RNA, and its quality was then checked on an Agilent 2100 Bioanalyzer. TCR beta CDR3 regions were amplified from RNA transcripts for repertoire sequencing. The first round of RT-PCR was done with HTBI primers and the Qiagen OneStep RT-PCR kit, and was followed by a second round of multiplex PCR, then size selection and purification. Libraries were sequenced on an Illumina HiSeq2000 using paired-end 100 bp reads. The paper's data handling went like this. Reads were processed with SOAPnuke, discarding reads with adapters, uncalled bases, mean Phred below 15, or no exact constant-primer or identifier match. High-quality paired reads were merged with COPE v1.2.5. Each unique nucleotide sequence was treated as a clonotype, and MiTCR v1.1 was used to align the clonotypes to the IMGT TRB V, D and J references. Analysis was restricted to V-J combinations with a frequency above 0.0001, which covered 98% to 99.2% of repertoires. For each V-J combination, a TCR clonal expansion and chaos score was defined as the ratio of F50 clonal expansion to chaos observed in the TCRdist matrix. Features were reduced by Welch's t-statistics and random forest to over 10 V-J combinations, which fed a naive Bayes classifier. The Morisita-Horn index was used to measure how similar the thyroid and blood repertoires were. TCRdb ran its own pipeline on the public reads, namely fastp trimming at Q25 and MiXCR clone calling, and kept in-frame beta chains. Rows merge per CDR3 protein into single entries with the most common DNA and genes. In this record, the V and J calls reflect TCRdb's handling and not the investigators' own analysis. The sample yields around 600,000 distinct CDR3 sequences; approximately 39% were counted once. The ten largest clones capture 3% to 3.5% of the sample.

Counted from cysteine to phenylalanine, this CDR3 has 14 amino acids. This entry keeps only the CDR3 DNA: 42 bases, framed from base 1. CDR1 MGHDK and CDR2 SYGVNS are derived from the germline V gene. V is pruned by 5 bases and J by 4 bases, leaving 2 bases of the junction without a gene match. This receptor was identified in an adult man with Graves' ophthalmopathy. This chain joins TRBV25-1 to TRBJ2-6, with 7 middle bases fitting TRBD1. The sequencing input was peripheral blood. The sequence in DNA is TGTGCCAGCAGTACGGGACAGGGGGCCAACGTCCTGACTTTC. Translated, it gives CASSTGQGANVLTF.